Included here is one T cell receptor (beta chain) sequence, with context. The antigen it binds to is not known. The input lacks base qualities; no much larger clone sits a single base away. According to the germline V gene, CDR1 reads MNHNS and CDR2 reads SASEGT. The cysteine opens and the phenylalanine closes a CDR3 of 15 amino acids. Only the CDR3 region is kept as DNA, spanning 45 bases read in frame from base 1. Compared with germline, V lacks 0 bases and J lacks 7 bases; bases without a gene match: 5. The data stem from a study of blood T cell repertoires in COVID-19 (dated by TCRdb to 2019 to 2021). Regarding the complete study: Samples covering the acute and convalescent phases of COVID-19 were provided by collaborators in the United States, Italy and Spain. The repertoires were made available in a free public database intended to serve as a resource for research on the immune response to SARS-CoV-2. Deeply sampled blood TCRbeta repertoires from subjects exposed to, actively infected with, or recovered from COVID-19 were included in the dataset. Sample metadata almost always included a de-identified subject ID, COVID-19 status, age in years and sex. Where HLA class I and class II types were available, the types were taken from metadata supplied by the sample provider, not from assay-based typing. The samples were drawn from two sources: the first 160 participants of the ongoing ImmuneRACE study, and 950 to 1,500 subjects contributed by 6 global collaborators. The prospective study material was composed of cDNA or gDNA derived from T cells, B-cell-depleted T cells, or PBMCs.

Overall study results and their limits: The quantity of clinical and demographic metadata differed by source and by participant and was supplied without curation.

TCRbeta CDR3 regions were amplified from genomic DNA by means of the immunoSEQ Assay, a bias-controlled multiplex PCR. Per the original workflow: The number of nucleated cells in each sample was estimated by amplification of reference gene primers within the assay. To quantify the absolute abundance of each unique TCRbeta CDR3 rearrangement, sequence reads were collapsed and filtered. For each sample, productive Simpson clonality was calculated as the square root of Simpson's diversity index across productive rearrangements. As stored in TCRdb, this immuneACCESS dataset retains in-frame rearrangements with V and J assigned. A fraction of the clones does not appear; measured against another copy, unresolved V genes explain less than half of the discrepancy, and the remainder lacks a known reason. That table gives V, J and clone size, and the DNA gave D and trimming. Present in this sample are around 230,000 clones, 82% of which were seen just once. The ten largest clones represent roughly 15% of the sample.

Participants in the prospective study were aged roughly 18 to 100 years, lived in 20 to 30 United States geographic areas, and enrolled through a virtual design. In the prospective study, cohorts were assigned on the basis of participant-reported clinical history obtained from a screening survey and a study questionnaire. Recovered participants in ImmuneRACE Cohort 3 were defined by two consecutive negative NP/OP PCR tests, clearance by a healthcare professional, or resolution of symptoms. Each participant in the prospective study had whole blood, serum and a nasopharyngeal or oropharyngeal swab collected by mobile phlebotomists. Additional blood draws and questionnaires over an approximately 2-month period could optionally be provided by prospective study participants. Blood samples from the prospective study were shipped frozen or at room temperature prior to DNA extraction.

Sequences were obtained from PBMCs or T cells enriched from blood (not recorded which). This receptor chain uses TRBV6-1 and TRBJ1-5; 8 junctional bases match TRBD1. This TCR was recovered from a middle-aged man who had recovered from COVID-19. The sequenced DNA: TGTGCCAGCAGTGAAGCTGACAGGGGTGGACAGCCCCAGCATTTT. Translation gives CASSEADRGGQPQHF.